This passage covers 3 T cell receptor beta chains from one sample sequenced in a study of graft-versus-host responses after intestinal transplantation. Sequenced by immunoSEQ multiplex PCR; TCRdb stores in-frame clones only, minus some. The repertoire holds roughly 60,000 clones, around 91% seen once, with approximately 2.7% in the top ten. Material: PBMCs, obtained almost 120 days after intestinal transplantation. The receptors shown here come from a human patient who received an intestinal transplant, so some T cells may come from the graft donor.

This clone was detected only a few times. The CDR3 DNA is TGTGCCAGCAGCCCGACAGGGGTCCTGTACGGGGAGCTGTTTTTT. This sequence encodes CASSPTGVLYGELFF. V usage is TRBV7-9 and J usage is TRBJ2-2; TRBD1 aligns across 8 bases. Germline trimming cut 5 bases from V and 7 bases from J; bases unmatched to any gene: 9. This CDR3 contains 15 residues. The V gene's germline CDR1 is SEHNR and CDR2 FQNEAQ (reference sequence).

Only a few counts were recorded for this clone. The V call is TRBV19, the J call TRBJ1-1; D not certain. The CDR3 length is 16 residues. V was pared by 7 bases and J by 0 bases, with 18 bases between. Looked up from germline, CDR1 is LNHDA and CDR2 is SQIVND (reference sequence). Written as DNA, the CDR3 is TGTGCCAGTATCTCCCAAGAGGCAGGTATGAACACTGAAGCTTTCTTT. Residues: CASISQEAGMNTEAFF.

The V gene is TRBV6-6, the J gene TRBJ2-7; TRBD1 matches at 8 bases. Germline CDR1 reads MNHNY; CDR2 reads SVGAGI (reference sequence). This CDR3 comprises 11 residues. The J segment lost 6 bases and the V segment lost 5 bases, leaving 0 bases of the junction unmatched. The CDR3 reads CASSDRGEQYF. DNA of the CDR3: TGTGCCAGCAGTGACAGGGGCGAGCAGTACTTC.